These 5 T cell receptor beta chains were all obtained from the same sample, sequenced in a study of glioma-infiltrating T cells. The iRepertoire nested amplicon-rescue multiplex PCR amplified TCR alpha and beta CDR3s from RNA. TCRdb called the multiplex PCR reads again in MiXCR, with one record for every CDR3 protein. The data show about 190,000 distinct CDR3 sequences, approximately 30% seen once. Sequencing used glioma tissue, nonneoplastic brain tissue, or PBMCs (not recorded which). The receptors were gathered from a human donor with low-grade glioma or glioblastoma, undergoing nonglioma brain surgery, or in good health (not recorded which).

The V gene is TRBV6-1, the J gene TRBJ2-1; D possibly corresponds to TRBD2 (5 bases). This CDR3 has 15 amino acids. Trimming left V 6 bases short and J 4 bases short, with 16 bases between. The germline V gene encodes CDR1 MNHNS and CDR2 SASEGT. The CDR3, as DNA: TGTGCCAGCAGACCAACAGCCGAGGGTTACAATGAGCAGTTCTTC. Amino acid sequence: CASRPTAEGYNEQFF.

The sample holds a few counts of this clonotype. The CDR3 loop is CASSPGLAGGIETQYF. DNA for the CDR3: TGTGCCAGCAGCCCGGGACTAGCGGGAGGTATAGAGACCCAGTACTTC. V gene TRBV5-8 combines with J gene TRBJ2-5; TRBD2 matches at 15 bases. Germline trimming cut 4 bases from V and 4 bases from J; bases unmatched to any gene: 5. This CDR3 spans 16 amino acids. CDR1 SGHTS and CDR2 YDEGEE come from the germline V gene.

The V call is TRBV5-1, the J call TRBJ2-7, with D possibly being TRBD1 (6 bases). This CDR3 is 15 amino acids long. Germline-derived CDR1 and CDR2 are SGHRS and YFSETQ. V was pared by 4 bases and J by 2 bases, with 16 bases between. Written as DNA, the CDR3 is TGCGCCAGCAGCAGGGGGTGGACAGCTACCTACGAGCAGTACTTC. This sequence encodes CASSRGWTATYEQYF.

This clonotype was detected many times. The genes are TRBV19 and TRBJ2-7, with a tentative D call TRBD2 (6 bases). The germline V and J ends were trimmed by 5 bases and 4 bases, with 27 bases remaining between them. This CDR3 comprises 18 residues. In germline, CDR1 is LNHDA, CDR2 SQIVND (reference sequence). The CDR3 DNA follows: TGTGCCAGTAGTCTCGAAGGAGGGTTTAGTACGTTTGTGTACGAGCAGTACTTC. Translating gives CASSLEGGFSTFVYEQYF.

CDR3: CASSPTGRNTEAFF. The CDR3 nucleotides are TGTGCCAGCAGTCCAACCGGGAGGAACACTGAAGCTTTCTTT. The V gene is TRBV12-3 or TRBV12-4, the J gene TRBJ1-1; D not certain. Deletions cut 5 bases from V and 1 base from J, with 11 bases between. This CDR3 contains 14 residues.